The source of this T cell receptor beta chain is a study of early T cells in non-severe SARS-CoV-2 infection (dated by TCRdb to about 2021). For the wider study: TCR sequencing used bulk RNA from unsorted whole blood, so alpha and beta chains could not be paired. General study outcomes and caveats: VDJdb matching was skewed toward anti-spike CD8 responses and likely underestimated virus-specific expansions by missing private and CD4 specificities.

This clonotype was observed at least ten times. Its antigen remains unidentified. One base away there is no much larger clone; base qualities are not given. Libraries were constructed by 5' RACE. Sequenced using a NextSeq 500. The TCR library protocol attached unique molecular identifiers to individual cDNA molecules to correct for sequencing error and PCR bias. Both TCR alpha and beta chains were sequenced, and tight co-correlation was observed between alpha and beta sequence abundances in each sample. For the original study's pipeline: Decombinator V4 was used to annotate TCR sequences for V gene, J gene and CDR3. TCRs were defined as expanded if a significant change between any two time points was detected under a Poisson model with p below 0.0001. TCR abundances were normalised to the total number of TCRs sequenced per sample and expressed as counts per million. MAIT TCRs were defined by TRAV1-2 paired with TRAJ12, TRAJ20 or TRAJ33, and iNKT TCRs by TRAV10 paired with TRAJ18. VDJdb, accessed on 1 November 2021, was searched for TCRs annotated for CMV, EBV and SARS-CoV-2, and TCRs annotated for more than one antigen were excluded. TCRdb passed the public sequencing reads through fastp at Q25 and MiXCR, retaining productive beta sequences. Every CDR3 protein is listed once, alongside the most common genes and DNA of its rows. TCRdb, not the authors, supplied the V and J calls. The sample includes some 35,000 distinct CDR3 sequences, with 3% to 4.5% observed a single time. The ten largest clones represent about a tenth of the sample.

At the junction V is shortened by 0 bases and J by 5 bases, with 17 bases in between. The CDR3 starts with the cysteine, ends with the phenylalanine, and has 16 residues. Here the CDR3 DNA is all that survives: 48 bases in frame from base 1. The CDR1 and CDR2 encoded by the germline V gene are KGHSH and LQKENI. The study was a case-control design nested within a healthcare worker cohort in London, UK, with weekly nasopharyngeal swab PCR tests and blood sampling. Healthcare workers were recruited between 23 and 31 March 2020, during the week of the UK lockdown, and were followed weekly for up to about 15 weeks.

The sample taken for sequencing was whole blood. The V and J segments used are TRBV18 and TRBJ2-7, with the D gene too uncertain to name. The sequence came from an adult who was a healthcare worker with PCR-confirmed SARS-CoV-2 infection or an uninfected control (not recorded which). The CDR3 here reads CASSPPGRMSAHEQYF. The DNA is as follows: TGTGCCAGCTCACCACCGGGAAGGATGAGTGCCCACGAGCAGTACTTC.